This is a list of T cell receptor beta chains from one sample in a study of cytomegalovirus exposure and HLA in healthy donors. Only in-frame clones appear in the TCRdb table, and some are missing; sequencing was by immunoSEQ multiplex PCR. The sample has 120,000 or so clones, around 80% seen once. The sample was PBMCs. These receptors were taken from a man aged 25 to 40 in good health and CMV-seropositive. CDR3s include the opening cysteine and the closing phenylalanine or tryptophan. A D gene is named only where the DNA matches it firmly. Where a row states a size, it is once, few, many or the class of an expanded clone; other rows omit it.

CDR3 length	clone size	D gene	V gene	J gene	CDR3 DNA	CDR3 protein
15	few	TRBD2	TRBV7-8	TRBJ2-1	TGTGCCAGCTCGACCGGGACTAGCGGGACCAATGAGCAGTTCTTC	CASSTGTSGTNEQFF
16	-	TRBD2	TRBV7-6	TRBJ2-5	TGTGCCAGCAGCTTATTGGCGGGAGTCCGGCAAGAGACCCAGTACTTC	CASSLLAGVRQETQYF
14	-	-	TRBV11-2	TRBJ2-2	TGTGCCAGCGCCGGGACTTCGAACACCGGGGAGCTGTTTTTT	CASAGTSNTGELFF
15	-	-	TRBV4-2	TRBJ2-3	TGTGCCAGCAGCCTACGGGAGACAGGCACAGATACGCAGTATTTT	CASSLRETGTDTQYF
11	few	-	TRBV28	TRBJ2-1	TGTGCCAGCAGCCTCAGCAATGAGCAGTTCTTC	CASSLSNEQFF
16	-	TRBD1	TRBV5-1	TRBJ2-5	TGCGCCAGCAGCGGAGGGACAGGGGGATACCAAGAGACCCAGTACTTC	CASSGGTGGYQETQYF
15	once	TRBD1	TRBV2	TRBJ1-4	TGTGCCAGCAGGGACAGGGGGCTGGCTAATGAAAAACTGTTTTTT	CASRDRGLANEKLFF
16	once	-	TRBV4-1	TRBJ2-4	TGCGCCAGCAGCCTCGTCCCAGGGGCGGCCAAAAACATTCAGTACTTC	CASSLVPGAAKNIQYF
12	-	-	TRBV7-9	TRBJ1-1	TGTGCCAGCAGCTTCCAGGGGTTTGAAGCTTTCTTT	CASSFQGFEAFF
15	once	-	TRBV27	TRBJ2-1	TGTGCCACCCCCAAGACGCTGGGAGGTTACAATGAGCAGTTCTTC	CATPKTLGGYNEQFF
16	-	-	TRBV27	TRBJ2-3	TGTGCCAGCAGTCGAGGGGGGGGAGGGCCGAGAGATACGCAGTATTTT	CASSRGGGGPRDTQYF
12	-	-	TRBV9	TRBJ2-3	TGTGCCAGCAGCCCTTTAGCAGATACGCAGTATTTT	CASSPLADTQYF
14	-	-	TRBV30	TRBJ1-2	TGTGCCTGGAGTGACGGAGCTCTACGGTATGGCTACACCTTC	CAWSDGALRYGYTF
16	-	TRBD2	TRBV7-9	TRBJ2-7	TGTTCCAGCAGTTCCGGTGATAGCGGGTCCTCCTACGAGCAGTACTTC	CSSSSGDSGSSYEQYF
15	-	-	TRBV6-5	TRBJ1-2	TGTGCCAGCAGTTACTCGAGCCGCAACAACTATGGCTACACCTTC	CASSYSSRNNYGYTF
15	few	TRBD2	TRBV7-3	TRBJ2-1	TGTGCCAGCAGACAAACTAGCGGCCCCTACAATGAGCAGTTCTTC	CASRQTSGPYNEQFF
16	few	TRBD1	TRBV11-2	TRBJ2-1	TGTGCCAGCAGCCAGACAGGGGGCTACGTGTACAATGAGCAGTTCTTC	CASSQTGGYVYNEQFF
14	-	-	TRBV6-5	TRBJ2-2	TGTGCCAGCAGCTCCACCGGGGACACCGGGGAGCTGTTTTTT	CASSSTGDTGELFF
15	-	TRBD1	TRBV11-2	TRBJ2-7	TGTGCCAGCAGCTTAGACCGGGACAGTGCCTACGAGCAGTACTTC	CASSLDRDSAYEQYF
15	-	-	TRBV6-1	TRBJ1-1	TGTGCCAGCAGCGCGCCTGGCAGGGGTGAGGGGGAAGCTTTCTTT	CASSAPGRGEGEAFF
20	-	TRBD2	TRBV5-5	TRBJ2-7	TGTGCCAGCAGCTTGCGGGGGGGGCTTGGACTAGCGGGAGGGACTAACGAGCAGTACTTC	CASSLRGGLGLAGGTNEQYF
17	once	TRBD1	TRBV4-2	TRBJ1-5	TGTGCCAGCAGCCCAGGGACAGGGGGCGAAAACAATCAGCCCCAGCATTTT	CASSPGTGGENNQPQHF
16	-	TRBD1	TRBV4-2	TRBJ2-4	TGTGCCAGCAGCCAAGCCGTCGGGACAGGGAAAAACATTCAGTACTTC	CASSQAVGTGKNIQYF
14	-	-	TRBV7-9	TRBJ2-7	TGTGCCAGCAGCTTACCCGGACTAACCATCGAGCAGTACTTC	CASSLPGLTIEQYF
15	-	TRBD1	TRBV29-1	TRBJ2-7	TGCAGCGTTTTGGGGACGGGACAGGGTACCATCGGGCAGTACTTC	CSVLGTGQGTIGQYF
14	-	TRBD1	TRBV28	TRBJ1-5	TGTGCCAGCAGTTTAACAGGGGGCCATCAGCCCCAGCATTTT	CASSLTGGHQPQHF